The table lists the clone carrying this T cell receptor (beta chain) with many counts. Its cognate antigen is unknown. The sample belongs to a study of CD8 T cells in ankylosing spondylitis. Overall study findings and caveats: Characteristic of ankylosing spondylitis blood, it appeared, was a TCR beta motif comprising roughly eight highly homologous variants. Some of the motif variants had earlier been found in reactive arthritis patients' fluid and blood. The authors reported significant enrichment of disease-linked clones in matched ankylosing spondylitis synovial fluid.

Germline V lookup: CDR1 SGHVS, CDR2 FNYEAQ. V was trimmed by 5 bases and J by 10 bases, leaving 12 bases between them. The CDR3 length is 12 residues. Molecular-barcoded quantitative 5'-RACE produced these TCR beta libraries. TCRdb called the 5' RACE reads again in MiXCR, with one record for every CDR3 protein. The sample has tens of thousands of distinct CDR3 sequences, 5.3% seen once; the top ten hold approximately 2.1%. The sequenced material came from blood, either unsorted or a sorted T cell fraction (not recorded which). The V and J genes are TRBV7-6 and TRBJ2-1; TRBD1 is a possible D gene (5 bases). This TCR came from a male donor with ankylosing spondylitis or in good health (not recorded which). The CDR3 region is CASSMPQGEQFF. As DNA, the CDR3 is TGTGCCAGCAGCATGCCCCAGGGCGAGCAGTTCTTC. The full variable domain, in which reference TRBV7-6 and TRBJ2-1 provide the parts outside the CDR3, is GAGVSQSPRYKVTKRGQDVALRCDPISGHVSLYWYRQALGQGPEFLTYFNYEAQQDKSGLPNDRFSAERPEGSISTLTIQRTEQRDSAMYRCASSMPQGEQFFGPGTRLTVL.